There are a few counts of the clone carrying this T cell receptor (beta chain). Its specificity is not known. It was into CD45RA+ naive and CD45RA-negative memory subsets that the CD4+ cells were split. This specimen belongs to a study of shared clonotypes between healthy human individuals. Points from the study as a whole: Non-shared clonotypes showed lower generation probabilities than clonotypes common to all four donors.

Sequencing used immunoSEQ multiplex PCR; TCRdb keeps in-frame clones, though not all of them. In the table there are 1 million to 1.3 million clones, 78% of which are singletons. V lost 3 bases and J lost 6, with 16 bases in between. The V gene's germline CDR1 is SGHRS and CDR2 YFSETQ. The length of the CDR3 is 14 residues. The sequence derives from a man aged 18 to 29 in good health. Some clones in this sample may be carry-over from other donors' samples. Sequenced: memory CD4+ T cells from PBMCs. As for subset: CD45RA-negative fraction. The chain has TRBV5-1 and TRBJ2-7, with a tentative D call TRBD1 (5 bases). The CDR3 DNA follows: TGCGCCAGCAGCTCCCAGGGTTCTCCTAGCGAGCAGTACTTC. Residues: CASSSQGSPSEQYF. Filled out from reference TRBV5-1 and TRBJ2-7, the complete variable domain reads KAGVTQTPRYLIKTRGQQVTLSCSPISGHRSVSWYQQTPGQGLQFLFEYFSETQRNKGNFPGRFSGRQFSNSRSEMNVSTLELGDSALYLCASSSQGSPSEQYFGPGTRLTVT.